The sequence of this T cell receptor beta chain was determined in a study of shared clonotypes between healthy human individuals. About the research overall: Researchers assigned three CD4 naive, three CD4 memory, two CD8 naive and one CD8 memory plate to each donor.

Whole-study results and caveats: Incomplete sequencing of sorted subsets was indicated by rarefaction despite large depth. The diversity represented, both genetic and in exposure history, was limited by few donors.

As defined, naive CD8 cells were CD45RO-negative and positively selected for CCR7, with terminally differentiated effector memory CD45RA+ cells excluded. The study enrolled healthy HIV-negative adults without recent acute infections or vaccinations as donors. The germline V gene encodes CDR1 SGHTA and CDR2 FQGNSA. This CDR3 spans 15 amino acids. V shed 2 bases, J shed 4 bases, and the junction held 6 bases outside the gene matches. Sequencing used immunoSEQ multiplex PCR; TCRdb keeps in-frame clones, though not all of them. The table has under 2,000,000 clones, less than 95% seen once. As for this clone: Antigen: not known.

This receptor was taken from a man aged 18 to 30 in good health. The V gene is TRBV7-2, the J gene TRBJ2-3; TRBD1 matches 7 bases. Sequenced sample: naive CD8+ T cells sorted from blood. In nucleotides, the CDR3 is TGTGCCAGCAGCTTAACGACAGGGCAGCCAGATACGCAGTATTTT. Translation: CASSLTTGQPDTQYF.